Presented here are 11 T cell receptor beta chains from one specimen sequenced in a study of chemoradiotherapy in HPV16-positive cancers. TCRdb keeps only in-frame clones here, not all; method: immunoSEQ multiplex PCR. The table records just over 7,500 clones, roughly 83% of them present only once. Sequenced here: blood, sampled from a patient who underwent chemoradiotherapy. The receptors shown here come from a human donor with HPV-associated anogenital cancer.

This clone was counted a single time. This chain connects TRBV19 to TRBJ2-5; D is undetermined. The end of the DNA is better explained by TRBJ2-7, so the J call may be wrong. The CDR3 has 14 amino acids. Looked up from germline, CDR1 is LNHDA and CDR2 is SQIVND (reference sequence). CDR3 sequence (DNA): TGTGCCAGTAGTATAGATAATTCCGGGTCCGAGCAGTACTTC. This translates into CASSIDNSGSEQYF.

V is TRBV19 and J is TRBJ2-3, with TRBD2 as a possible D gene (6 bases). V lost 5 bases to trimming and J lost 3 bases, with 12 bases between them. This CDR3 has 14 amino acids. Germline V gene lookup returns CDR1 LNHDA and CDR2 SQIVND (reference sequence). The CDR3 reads CASSPGTRTDTQYF. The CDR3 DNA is TGTGCCAGTAGTCCCGGGACTCGGACAGATACGCAGTATTTT.

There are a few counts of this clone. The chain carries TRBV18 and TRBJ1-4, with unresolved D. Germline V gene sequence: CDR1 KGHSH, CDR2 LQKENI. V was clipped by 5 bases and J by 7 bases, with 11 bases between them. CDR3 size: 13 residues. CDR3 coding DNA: TGTGCCAGCTCAAGGGATAAGGGTGAAAAACTGTTTTTT. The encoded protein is CASSRDKGEKLFF.

The CDR3 DNA is TGTGCCAGCAGCGAAAACTCAGGGGTGGGGGAAAAACTGTTTTTT. It codes for CASSENSGVGEKLFF. This chain uses TRBV11-2 with TRBJ1-4; perhaps TRBD1 as D (6 bases). The CDR3 is 15 amino acids. The germline V gene has CDR1 SGHAT and CDR2 FQNNGV. Deletions cut 5 bases from V and 8 bases from J, with 18 bases between.

This CDR3 is CARKGEQSRANVLTF. As DNA, the CDR3 is TGTGCCAGAAAAGGTGAACAAAGTCGGGCCAACGTCCTGACTTTC. The chain is built from TRBV5-3 and TRBJ2-6; D gene ambiguous. TRBV5-3 is an ORF, and what it does is uncertain. The CDR3 consists of 15 residues. Trimming shortened V by 6 bases and J by 5 bases, and 15 bases separated the two germline ends.

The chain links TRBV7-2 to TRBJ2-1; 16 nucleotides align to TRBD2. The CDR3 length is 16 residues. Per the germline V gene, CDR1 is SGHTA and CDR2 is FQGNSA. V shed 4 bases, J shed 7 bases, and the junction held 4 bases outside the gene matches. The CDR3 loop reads CASSWGLAGGRNEQFF. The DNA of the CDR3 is TGTGCCAGCAGCTGGGGACTAGCGGGGGGGCGAAATGAGCAGTTCTTC.

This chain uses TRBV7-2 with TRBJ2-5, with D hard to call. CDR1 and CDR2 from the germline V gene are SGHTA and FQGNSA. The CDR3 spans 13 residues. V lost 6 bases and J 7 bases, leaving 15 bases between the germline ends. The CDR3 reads CASSLQEVGTQYF. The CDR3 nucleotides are TGTGCCAGCAGTCTACAAGAGGTGGGGACCCAGTACTTC.

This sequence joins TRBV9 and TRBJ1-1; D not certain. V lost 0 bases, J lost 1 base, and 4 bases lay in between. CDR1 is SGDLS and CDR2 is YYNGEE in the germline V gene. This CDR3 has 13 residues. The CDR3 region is CASSVEGNTEAFF. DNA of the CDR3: TGTGCCAGCAGCGTAGAAGGGAACACTGAAGCTTTCTTT.

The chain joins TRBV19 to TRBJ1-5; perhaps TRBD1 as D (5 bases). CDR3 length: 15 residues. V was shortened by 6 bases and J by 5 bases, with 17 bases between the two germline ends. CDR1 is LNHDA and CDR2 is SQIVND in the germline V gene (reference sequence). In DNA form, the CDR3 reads TGTGCCAGTAGCCGCCCCGGGGGTGCTGATCAGCCCCAGCATTTT. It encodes CASSRPGGADQPQHF.

The CDR3 bases are TGTGCCAGCAGCTTATGGGAGGGAGGCTACACCTTC. Residues: CASSLWEGGYTF. V and J are TRBV7-9 and TRBJ1-2; no clear D. The ends were cut back, 2 bases at V and 8 bases at J, with 9 bases in the middle. CDR3 length: 12 amino acids. The V gene's germline CDR1 is SEHNR and CDR2 FQNEAQ (reference sequence).

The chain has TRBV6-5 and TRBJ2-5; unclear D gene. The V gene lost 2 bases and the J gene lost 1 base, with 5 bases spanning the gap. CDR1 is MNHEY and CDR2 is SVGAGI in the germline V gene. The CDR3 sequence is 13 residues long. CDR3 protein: CASSYGSQETQYF. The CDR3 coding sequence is TGTGCCAGCAGTTACGGGTCCCAAGAGACCCAGTACTTC.